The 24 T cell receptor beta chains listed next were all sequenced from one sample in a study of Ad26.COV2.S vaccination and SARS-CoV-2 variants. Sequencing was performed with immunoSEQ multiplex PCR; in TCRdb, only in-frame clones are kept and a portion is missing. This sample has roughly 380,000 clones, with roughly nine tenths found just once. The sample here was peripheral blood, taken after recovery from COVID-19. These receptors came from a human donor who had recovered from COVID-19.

Written as DNA, the CDR3 is TGTGCCAGCAGTGACGGGGCGGGGGGCTACAATGAGCAGTTCTTC. Protein product: CASSDGAGGYNEQFF. The rearrangement links TRBV6-4 to TRBJ2-1, with 8 positions matching TRBD2. From germline, CDR1 is MRHNA and CDR2 SNTAGT. With V trimmed by 2 bases and J by 3 bases, 3 bases remained unmatched. The CDR3 is 15 residues long.

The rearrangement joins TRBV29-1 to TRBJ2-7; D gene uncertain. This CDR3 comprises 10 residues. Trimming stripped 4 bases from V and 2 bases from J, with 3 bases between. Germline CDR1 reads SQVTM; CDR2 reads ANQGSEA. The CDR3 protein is CSVGTYEQYF. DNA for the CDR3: TGCAGCGTTGGTACCTACGAGCAGTACTTC.

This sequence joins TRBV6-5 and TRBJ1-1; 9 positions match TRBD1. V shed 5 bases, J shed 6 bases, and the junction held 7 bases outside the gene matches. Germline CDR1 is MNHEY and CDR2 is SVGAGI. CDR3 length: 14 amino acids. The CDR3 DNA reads TGTGCCAGCAGTCGGGACAGGGCGGGCGCTGAAGCTTTCTTT. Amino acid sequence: CASSRDRAGAEAFF.

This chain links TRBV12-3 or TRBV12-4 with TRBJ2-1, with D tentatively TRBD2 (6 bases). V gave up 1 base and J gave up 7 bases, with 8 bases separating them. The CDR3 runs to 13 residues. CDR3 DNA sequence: TGTGCCAGCAGTTTAGTTCGGGAGAATGAGCAGTTCTTC. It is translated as CASSLVRENEQFF.

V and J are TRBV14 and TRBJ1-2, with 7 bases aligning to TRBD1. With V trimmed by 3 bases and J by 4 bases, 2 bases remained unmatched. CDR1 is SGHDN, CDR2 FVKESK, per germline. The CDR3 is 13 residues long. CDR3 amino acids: CASSHRDSYGYTF. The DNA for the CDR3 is TGTGCCAGCAGCCACCGGGACAGCTATGGCTACACCTTC.

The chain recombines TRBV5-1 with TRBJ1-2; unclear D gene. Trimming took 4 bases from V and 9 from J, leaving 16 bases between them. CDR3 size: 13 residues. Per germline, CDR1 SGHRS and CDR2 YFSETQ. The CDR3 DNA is TGCGCCAGCAGCCCAAGGTTTTCTGATAGCTACACCTTC. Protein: CASSPRFSDSYTF. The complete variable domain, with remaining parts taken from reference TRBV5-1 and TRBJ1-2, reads KAGVTQTPRYLIKTRGQQVTLSCSPISGHRSVSWYQQTPGQGLQFLFEYFSETQRNKGNFPGRFSGRQFSNSRSEMNVSTLELGDSALYLCASSPRFSDSYTFGSGTRLTVV.

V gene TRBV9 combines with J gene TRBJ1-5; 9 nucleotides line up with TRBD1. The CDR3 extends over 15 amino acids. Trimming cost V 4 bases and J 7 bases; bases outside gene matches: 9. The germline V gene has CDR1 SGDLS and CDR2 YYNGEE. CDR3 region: CASSPTTGGAQPQHF. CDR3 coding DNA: TGTGCCAGCAGCCCTACCACAGGGGGCGCCCAGCCCCAGCATTTT. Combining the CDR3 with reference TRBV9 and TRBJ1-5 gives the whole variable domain DSGVTQTPKHLITATGQRVTLRCSPRSGDLSVYWYQQSLDQGLQFLIQYYNGEERAKGNILERFSAQQFPDLHSELNLSSLELGDSALYFCASSPTTGGAQPQHFGDGTRLSIL.

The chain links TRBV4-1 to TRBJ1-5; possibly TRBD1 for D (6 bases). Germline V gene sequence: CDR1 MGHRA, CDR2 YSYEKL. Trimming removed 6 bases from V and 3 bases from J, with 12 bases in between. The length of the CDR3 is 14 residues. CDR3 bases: TGCGCCAGCAGTTTCAACAGGGACAATCAGCCCCAGCATTTT. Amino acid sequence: CASSFNRDNQPQHF.

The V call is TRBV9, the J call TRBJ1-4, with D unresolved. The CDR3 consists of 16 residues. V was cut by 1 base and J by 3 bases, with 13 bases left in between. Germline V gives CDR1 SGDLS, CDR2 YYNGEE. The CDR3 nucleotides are TGTGCCAGCAGCGTACACGACTGGAGGGCTAATGAAAAACTGTTTTTT. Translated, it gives CASSVHDWRANEKLFF.

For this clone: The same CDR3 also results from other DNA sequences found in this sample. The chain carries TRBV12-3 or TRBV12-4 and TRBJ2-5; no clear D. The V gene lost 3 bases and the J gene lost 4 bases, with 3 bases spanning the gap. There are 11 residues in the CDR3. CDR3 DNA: TGTGCCAGCAGTTTGGGAGAGACCCAGTACTTC. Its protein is CASSLGETQYF.

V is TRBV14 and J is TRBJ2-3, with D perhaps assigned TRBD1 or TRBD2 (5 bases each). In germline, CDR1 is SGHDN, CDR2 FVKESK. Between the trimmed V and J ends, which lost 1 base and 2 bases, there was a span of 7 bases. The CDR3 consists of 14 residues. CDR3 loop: CASSQAGTTDTQYF. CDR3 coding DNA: TGTGCCAGCAGCCAAGCGGGGACCACAGATACGCAGTATTTT. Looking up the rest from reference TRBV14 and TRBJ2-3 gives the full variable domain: EAGVTQFPSHSVIEKGQTVTLRCDPISGHDNLYWYRRVMGKEIKFLLHFVKESKQDESGMPNNRFLAERTGGTYSTLKVQPAELEDSGVYFCASSQAGTTDTQYFGPGTRLTVL.

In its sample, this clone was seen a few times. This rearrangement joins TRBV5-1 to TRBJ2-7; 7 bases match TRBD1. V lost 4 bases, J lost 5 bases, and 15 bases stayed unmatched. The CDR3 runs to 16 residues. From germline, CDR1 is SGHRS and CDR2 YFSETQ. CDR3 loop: CASSLMRTGESHEQYF. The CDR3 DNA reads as TGCGCCAGCAGCCTGATGCGCACAGGGGAATCCCACGAGCAGTACTTC.

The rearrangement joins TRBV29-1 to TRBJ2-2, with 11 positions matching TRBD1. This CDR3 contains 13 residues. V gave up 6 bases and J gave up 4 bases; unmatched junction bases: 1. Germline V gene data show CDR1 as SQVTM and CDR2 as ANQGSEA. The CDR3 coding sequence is TGCAGCGTGGGACAGGGGGTCACCGGGGAGCTGTTTTTT. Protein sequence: CSVGQGVTGELFF.

The CDR3, as DNA: TGTGCCAGCAGTGAGTATGGGGGTAATCAGCCCCAGCATTTT. It specifies CASSEYGGNQPQHF. The rearrangement links TRBV6-1 to TRBJ1-5, with a tentative D call TRBD1 (5 bases). Germline lookup yields CDR1 MNHNS and CDR2 SASEGT. Trimming took 3 bases from V and 4 from J, leaving 10 bases between them. The CDR3 covers 14 residues.

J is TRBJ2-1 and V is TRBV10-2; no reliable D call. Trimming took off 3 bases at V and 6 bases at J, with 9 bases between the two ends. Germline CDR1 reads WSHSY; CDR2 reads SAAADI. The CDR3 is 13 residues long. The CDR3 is CASSDRTVNEQFF. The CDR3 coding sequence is TGCGCCAGCAGTGACCGTACTGTCAATGAGCAGTTCTTC.

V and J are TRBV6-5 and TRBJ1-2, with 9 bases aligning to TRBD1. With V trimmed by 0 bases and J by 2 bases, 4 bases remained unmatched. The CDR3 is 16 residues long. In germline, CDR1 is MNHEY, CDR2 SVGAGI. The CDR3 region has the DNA TGTGCCAGCAGTTACTCCGGGACAGGGCTAAACTATGGCTACACCTTC. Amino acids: CASSYSGTGLNYGYTF.

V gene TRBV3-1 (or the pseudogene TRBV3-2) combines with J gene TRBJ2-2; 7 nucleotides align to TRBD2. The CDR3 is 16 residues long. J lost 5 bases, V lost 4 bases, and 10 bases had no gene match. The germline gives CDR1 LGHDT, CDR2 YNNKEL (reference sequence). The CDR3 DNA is TGTGCCAGCAGCCCACCTTGGGGGGGAACGACCGGGGAGCTGTTTTTT. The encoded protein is CASSPPWGGTTGELFF.

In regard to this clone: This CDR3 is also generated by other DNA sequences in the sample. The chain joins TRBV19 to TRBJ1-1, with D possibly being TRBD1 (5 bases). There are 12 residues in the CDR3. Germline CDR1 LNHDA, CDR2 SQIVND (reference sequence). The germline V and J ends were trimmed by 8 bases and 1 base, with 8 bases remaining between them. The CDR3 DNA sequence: TGTGCCAGTCGGGACCCGAACACTGAAGCTTTCTTT. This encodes CASRDPNTEAFF. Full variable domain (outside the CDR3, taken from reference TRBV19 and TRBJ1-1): DGGITQSPKYLFRKEGQNVTLSCEQNLNHDAMYWYRQDPGQGLRLIYYSQIVNDFQKGDIAEGYSVSREKKESFPLTVTSAQKNPTAFYLCASRDPNTEAFFGQGTRLTVV.

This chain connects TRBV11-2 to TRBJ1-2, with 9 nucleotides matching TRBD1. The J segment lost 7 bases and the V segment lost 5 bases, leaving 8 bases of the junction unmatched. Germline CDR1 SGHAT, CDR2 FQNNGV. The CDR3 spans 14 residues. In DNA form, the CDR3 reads TGTGCCAGCAGCCCACAACAGGGGGCGCGTGGCTACACCTTC. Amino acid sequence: CASSPQQGARGYTF.

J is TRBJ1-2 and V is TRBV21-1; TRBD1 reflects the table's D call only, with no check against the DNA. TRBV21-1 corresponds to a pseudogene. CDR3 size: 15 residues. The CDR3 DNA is TGTGCCAGCAGCAAAGGCAGGGCCACACAGTATGGCTACACCTTC. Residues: CASSKGRATQYGYTF.

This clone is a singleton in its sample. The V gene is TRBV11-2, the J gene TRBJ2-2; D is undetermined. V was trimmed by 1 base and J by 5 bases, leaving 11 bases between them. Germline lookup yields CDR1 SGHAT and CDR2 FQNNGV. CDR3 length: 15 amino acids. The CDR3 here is CASSLVWPGTGELFF. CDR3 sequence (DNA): TGTGCCAGCAGCTTAGTTTGGCCTGGGACCGGGGAGCTGTTTTTT.

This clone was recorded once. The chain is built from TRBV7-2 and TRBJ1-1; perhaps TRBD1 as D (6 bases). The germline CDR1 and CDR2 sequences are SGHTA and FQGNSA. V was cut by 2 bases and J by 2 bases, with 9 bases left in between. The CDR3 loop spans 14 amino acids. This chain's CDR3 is CASSLRQDNTEAFF. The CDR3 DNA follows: TGTGCCAGCAGCTTACGACAGGACAACACTGAAGCTTTCTTT.

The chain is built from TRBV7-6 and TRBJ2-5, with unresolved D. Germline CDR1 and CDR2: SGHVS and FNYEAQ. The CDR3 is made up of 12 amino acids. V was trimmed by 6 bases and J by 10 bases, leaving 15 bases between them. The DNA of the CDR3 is TGTGCCAGCAGTAGTCATTTTGGTCTCCAGTACTTC. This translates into CASSSHFGLQYF.

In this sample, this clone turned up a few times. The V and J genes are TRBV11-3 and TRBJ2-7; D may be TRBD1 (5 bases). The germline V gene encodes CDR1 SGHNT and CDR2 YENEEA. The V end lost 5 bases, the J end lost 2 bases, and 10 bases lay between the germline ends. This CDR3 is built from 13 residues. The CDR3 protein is CASSPGSTYEQYF. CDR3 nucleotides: TGTGCCAGCAGCCCAGGGTCAACCTACGAGCAGTACTTC. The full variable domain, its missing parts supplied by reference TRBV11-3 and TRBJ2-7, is EAGVVQSPRYKIIEKKQPVAFWCNPISGHNTLYWYLQNLGQGPELLIRYENEEAVDDSQLPKDRFSAERLKGVDSTLKIQPAELGDSAVYLCASSPGSTYEQYFGPGTRLTVT.